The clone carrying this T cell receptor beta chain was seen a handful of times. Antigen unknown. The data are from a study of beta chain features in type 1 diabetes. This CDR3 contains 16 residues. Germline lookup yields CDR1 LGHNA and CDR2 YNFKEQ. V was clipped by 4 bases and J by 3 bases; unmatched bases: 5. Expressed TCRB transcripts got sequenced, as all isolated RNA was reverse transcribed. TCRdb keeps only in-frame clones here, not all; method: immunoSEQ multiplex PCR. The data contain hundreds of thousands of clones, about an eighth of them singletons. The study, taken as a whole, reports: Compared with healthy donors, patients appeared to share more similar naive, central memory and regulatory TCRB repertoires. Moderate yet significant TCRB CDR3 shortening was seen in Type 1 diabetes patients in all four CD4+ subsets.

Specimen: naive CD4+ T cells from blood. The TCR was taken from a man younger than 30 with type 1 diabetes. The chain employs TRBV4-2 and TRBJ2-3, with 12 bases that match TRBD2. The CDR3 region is CASSRLAGEGTDTQYF. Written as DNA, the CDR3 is TGTGCCAGCAGCCGACTAGCGGGAGAAGGAACAGATACGCAGTATTTT.